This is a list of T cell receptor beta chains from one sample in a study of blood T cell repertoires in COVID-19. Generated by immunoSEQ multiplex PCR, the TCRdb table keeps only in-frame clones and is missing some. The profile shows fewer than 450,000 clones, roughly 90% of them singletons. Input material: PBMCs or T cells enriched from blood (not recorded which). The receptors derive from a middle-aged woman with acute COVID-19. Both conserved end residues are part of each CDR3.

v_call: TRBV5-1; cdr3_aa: CASSLGQHNEKLFF
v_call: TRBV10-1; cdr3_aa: CAKQDYSGNTIYF
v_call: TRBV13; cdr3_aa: CASSAPAGDRTQYF
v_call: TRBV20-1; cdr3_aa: CSASNRAGNTIYF
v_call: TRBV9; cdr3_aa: CASSGTTSASYNEQFF
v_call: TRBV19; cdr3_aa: CASRTGAGYTF
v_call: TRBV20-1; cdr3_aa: CAVGGYQPQHF
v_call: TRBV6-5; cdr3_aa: CASSSSRGNQPQHF
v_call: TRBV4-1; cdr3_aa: CASSQAGAAYEQYF
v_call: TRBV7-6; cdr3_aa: CASSQGAGTGSEQYF
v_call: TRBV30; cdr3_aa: CAWVNRVGQPQHF
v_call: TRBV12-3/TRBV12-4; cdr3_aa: CASSIPQGSAFF
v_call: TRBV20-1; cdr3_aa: CSASVRVGGPSGNTIYF
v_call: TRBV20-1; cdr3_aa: CSARGPTEAFF
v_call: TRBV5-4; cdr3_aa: CASSLEGVRTEAFF
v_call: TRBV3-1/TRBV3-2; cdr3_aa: CASSQVAGAYEQYF
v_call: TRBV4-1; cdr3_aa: CASSHGQGPTDTQYF
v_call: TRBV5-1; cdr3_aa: CASSLAGGSGNTIYF
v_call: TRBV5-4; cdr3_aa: CASSLDSNYGYTF
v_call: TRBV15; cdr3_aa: CATSRARGSSYNEQFF
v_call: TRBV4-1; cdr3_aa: CASSQGSGGGYGYTF
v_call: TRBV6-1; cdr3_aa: CASSAFSNPSGVDTQYF
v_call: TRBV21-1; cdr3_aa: CASSRPGPGSTEAFF
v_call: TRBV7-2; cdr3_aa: CASSLAVGYEQYF
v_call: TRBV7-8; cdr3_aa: CASSLVPGNSNQPQHF
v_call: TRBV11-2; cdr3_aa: CASSAGLYEQYF
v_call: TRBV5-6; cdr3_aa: CASSLTGSKNIQYF
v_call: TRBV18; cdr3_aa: CASSPRGSDTEAFF
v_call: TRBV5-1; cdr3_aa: CASTYTTGPYEQYF
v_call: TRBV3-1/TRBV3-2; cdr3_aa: CASSQRTSGAQETQYF
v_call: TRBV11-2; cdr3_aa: CASSGWDRTSGNTIYF
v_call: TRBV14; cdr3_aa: CASSQGDYNEQFF
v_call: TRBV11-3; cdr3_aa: CASSLGGLASNEQFF
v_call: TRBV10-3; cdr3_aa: CAITTFRDRVAYEQYF
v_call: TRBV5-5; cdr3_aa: CASSLHLGGNQPQHF
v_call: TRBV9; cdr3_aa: CASSPQQGLTEAFF
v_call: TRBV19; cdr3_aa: CASSIGRTQAFF